One sample yielded the 25 T cell receptor beta chains listed below, sequenced in a study of response to subunit inactivated influenza vaccine. TCRdb re-analysed the RT-PCR reads in MiXCR, keeping a single row per CDR3 protein. Among 700,000 to 900,000 distinct CDR3 sequences listed, around 21% were seen once. Sequenced material: PBMCs from blood, taken 5 days after vaccination. The receptors stem from a man aged 50-60 years who received an inactivated influenza vaccine.

The sample holds a few counts of this clonotype. CDR3 nucleotides: TGTGCCACCAGCACCCGGCGGGGGGATAACTATGGCTACACCTTC. It translates to CATSTRRGDNYGYTF. The chain is built from TRBV15 and TRBJ1-2; weak D call: TRBD1 (5 bases). In germline, CDR1 is LNHNV, CDR2 YYDKDF (reference sequence). CDR3 size: 15 residues. The V end lost 4 bases, the J end lost 1 base, and 13 bases lay between the germline ends.

The chain combines TRBV29-1 with TRBJ2-1, with 7 positions matching TRBD2. V dropped 4 bases and J dropped 9; count of bases not matched to a gene: 9. The germline V gene has CDR1 SQVTM and CDR2 ANQGSEA. The CDR3 has 13 residues. The chain's CDR3 is CSVGPQREGEQFF. The CDR3 DNA sequence: TGCAGCGTTGGTCCCCAGCGGGAAGGTGAGCAGTTCTTC.

This clonotype occurred a few times. V gene TRBV5-1 combines with J gene TRBJ2-1; no firm D call. This CDR3 spans 15 amino acids. Germline V CDR1 and CDR2: SGHRS, YFSETQ. Deletions cut 2 bases from V and 8 bases from J, with 17 bases between. The CDR3 region is CASSLPLGPGDEQFF. The CDR3 DNA reads TGCGCCAGCAGCTTACCCCTAGGTCCGGGCGATGAGCAGTTCTTC.

This clonotype was picked up many times. The chain employs TRBV12-3 or TRBV12-4 and TRBJ1-1; the D gene is possibly TRBD1 (6 bases). The CDR3 has 12 residues. Trimming took off 5 bases at V and 12 bases at J, with 16 bases between the two ends. The DNA for the CDR3 is TGTGCCAGCAGTATGTCGACAGGCAGAACTTTCTTT. This gives the protein CASSMSTGRTFF.

There are a few counts of this clonotype. V is TRBV4-3 and J is TRBJ2-3; D gene ambiguous. Trimming cost V 1 base and J 1 base, with 9 bases left between them. CDR1 and CDR2 (germline): LGHNA, YSLEER. The length of the CDR3 is 15 residues. CDR3 sequence: CASSQATRGTDTQYF. As DNA, the CDR3 is TGCGCCAGCAGCCAAGCTACACGGGGCACAGATACGCAGTATTTT.

At least ten counts were recorded for this clonotype. The chain uses TRBV6-2 or TRBV6-3 and TRBJ1-1; 7 positions match TRBD1. The CDR3 has 11 amino acids. CDR1 MNHEY and CDR2 SVGEGT come from the germline V gene. V trimming: 6 bases; J trimming: 10 bases; junction bases outside the gene matches: 5. CDR3 DNA: TGTGCCAGCAGAAGACAGGGCCGAGCTTTCTTT. Translated: CASRRQGRAFF.

The chain is built from TRBV5-6 and TRBJ1-2; D is unresolved. Germline V gives CDR1 SGHDT, CDR2 YYEEEE. Trimming took 3 bases from V and 4 from J, leaving 10 bases between them. The CDR3 has 13 residues. The CDR3 region has the DNA TGTGCCAGCAGCTCAACAGCCATCTATGGCTACACCTTC. Protein: CASSSTAIYGYTF. The whole variable domain, filled in from reference TRBV5-6 and TRBJ1-2, reads DAGVTQSPTHLIKTRGQQVTLRCSPKSGHDTVSWYQQALGQGPQFIFQYYEEEERQRGNFPDRFSGHQFPNYSSELNVNALLLGDSALYLCASSSTAIYGYTFGSGTRLTVV.

The chain has TRBV7-2 and TRBJ2-7, with D hard to call. CDR3 length: 13 amino acids. Germline CDR1 reads SGHTA; CDR2 reads FQGNSA. Trimming removed 0 bases at V and 5 bases at J, with 8 bases between. The CDR3, as DNA: TGTGCCAGCAGCTTAGCGTCTTTCGACGAGCAGTACTTC. It is translated as CASSLASFDEQYF.

This chain connects TRBV5-1 to TRBJ2-2; 7 nucleotides agree with TRBD2. The CDR3 has 15 residues. Germline-derived CDR1 and CDR2 are SGHRS and YFSETQ. The junction had 10 bases not matched to a gene; V was cut back by 4 bases and J by 7 bases. CDR3 nucleotide sequence: TGCGCCAGCAGCGAGGGGACTACGGGAGGCGGGGAGCTGTTTTTT. Protein: CASSEGTTGGGELFF.

This clonotype was counted between two and nine times. The junction differs from germline at one of its ends, possibly a read error. The chain joins TRBV5-1 to TRBJ2-1; 11 bases map to TRBD2. The CDR3 is made up of 16 amino acids. CDR1 and CDR2 (germline): SGHRS, YFSETQ. CDR3 sequence: CASRLAGTSGYNEQFF. The CDR3 DNA follows: TGCGCCAGCAGGTTGGCCGGGACTAGCGGTTACAATGAGCAGTTCTTC.

This clonotype was seen a handful of times. V and J are TRBV20-1 and TRBJ2-4; the match to TRBD2 covers 11 bases. Trimming cost V 3 bases and J 0 bases; bases outside gene matches: 10. The CDR3 spans 18 residues. The germline V gene encodes CDR1 DFQATT and CDR2 SNEGSKA (reference sequence). CDR3 bases: TGCAGTGCTAGTGGGCTAGCGGGGGGCCGAGTAGCCAAAAACATTCAGTACTTC. As protein: CSASGLAGGRVAKNIQYF.

About this clonotype itself: Germline is not matched at one junction end, which may reflect a read error. The gene calls are TRBV7-9 and TRBJ1-2; TRBD1 matches at 7 bases. CDR1 SEHNR and CDR2 FQNEAQ come from the germline V gene (reference sequence). There are 12 residues in the CDR3. CDR3 bases: TGTGCCAGCAGTTTAGGGGGCGGAGACTACACCTTC. Encoded protein: CASSLGGGDYTF.

This clonotype was seen a handful of times. V gene TRBV6-1 combines with J gene TRBJ2-1; a weak D match, TRBD2 (7 bases). Germline V gene lookup returns CDR1 MNHNS and CDR2 SASEGT. Trimming removed 6 bases at V and 2 bases at J, with 20 bases between. The CDR3 is made up of 17 amino acids. The CDR3 nucleotides read TGTGCCAGCAGCGGCCGGGGAGGGGGTGCGACCTACAATGAGCAGTTCTTC. Translated: CASSGRGGGATYNEQFF.

This clonotype was counted at least ten times. The chain has TRBV12-3 or TRBV12-4 and TRBJ2-5; 8 nucleotides align to TRBD2. Trimming at V came to 2 bases and at J to 2 bases, leaving 1 base not matched to a gene. CDR3 length: 14 residues. The CDR3 loop reads CASSLSGGQETQYF. The DNA of the CDR3 is TGTGCCAGCAGTTTAAGCGGGGGACAAGAGACCCAGTACTTC.

This chain uses TRBV15 with TRBJ2-6, with D perhaps matching TRBD1 (5 bases). CDR3 length equals 16 residues. Between the trimmed V and J ends, which lost 0 bases and 5 bases, there was a span of 11 bases. Germline values: CDR1 LNHNV, CDR2 YYDKDF (reference sequence). Here the CDR3 reads CATSRDLGQWANVLTF. CDR3 coding DNA: TGTGCCACCAGCAGAGACTTAGGACAATGGGCCAACGTCCTGACTTTC.

The J gene is TRBJ1-1, the V gene TRBV10-1; TRBD1 is a possible D gene (5 bases). Germline CDR1 and CDR2: WNHNN and SYGVQD (reference sequence). The CDR3 extends over 15 amino acids. V lost 3 bases to trimming and J lost 4 bases, with 15 bases between them. The CDR3 nucleotides read TGCGCCAGCAGTGAAGTCCGTAGCGGGGCCACTGAAGCTTTCTTT. Translating gives CASSEVRSGATEAFF.

The rearrangement joins TRBV3-1 to TRBJ2-7, with D perhaps TRBD2 (5 bases). V lost 1 base, J lost 2 bases, and 15 bases lay in between. In germline, CDR1 is LGHDT, CDR2 YNNKEL (reference sequence). The CDR3 sequence is 16 residues long. The CDR3 coding sequence is TGTGCCAGCAGCCAAGTAGCGCAGGCTAGTCCCTACGAGCAGTACTTC. Amino acids: CASSQVAQASPYEQYF.

At least ten counts were recorded for this clonotype. The rearrangement joins TRBV12-3 or TRBV12-4 to TRBJ2-1; D not resolved. Between the trimmed V and J ends, which lost 1 base and 13 bases, there was a span of 8 bases. The CDR3 spans 11 residues. The CDR3 coding sequence is TGTGCCAGCAGTTTAGGCTTCCTCCAGTTCTTC. It codes for CASSLGFLQFF.

In this sample, this clonotype turned up many times. The V and J genes are TRBV5-1 and TRBJ2-3; the match to TRBD2 covers 9 bases. Germline trimming cut 8 bases from V and 5 bases from J; bases unmatched to any gene: 9. The CDR3 extends over 14 amino acids. Looked up from germline, CDR1 is SGHRS and CDR2 is YFSETQ. CDR3 sequence (DNA): TGCGCCAGTAATAGCGGGAGCAATGGAGATACGCAGTATTTT. It codes for CASNSGSNGDTQYF.

This clonotype was counted between two and nine times. The J gene is TRBJ2-3, the V gene TRBV5-1; 7 bases line up with TRBD1. V dropped 0 bases and J dropped 5; count of bases not matched to a gene: 3. In germline, CDR1 is SGHRS, CDR2 YFSETQ. The CDR3 runs 14 residues. CDR3 DNA: TGCGCCAGCAGCTTGGCGACAGGGAAAGATACGCAGTATTTT. Amino acids: CASSLATGKDTQYF.

This clonotype was observed a few times. The chain uses TRBV4-3 and TRBJ2-1; 13 nucleotides match TRBD2. The V and J ends lost 3 bases and 5 bases, in that order; junction bases with no gene match: 4. The V gene's germline CDR1 is LGHNA and CDR2 YSLEER. CDR3 length: 16 amino acids. The CDR3 DNA reads as TGCGCCAGCAGCCAGACTAGCGGGAGGTCCCACAATGAGCAGTTCTTC. The encoded protein is CASSQTSGRSHNEQFF.

For the CDR3, the DNA is TGTGCCAGCTCACCACTGCGTAATGGGCTAGCGGGTCAAGAGACCCAGTACTTC. Amino acids: CASSPLRNGLAGQETQYF. The chain carries TRBV18 and TRBJ2-5; 8 positions match TRBD2. J lost 2 bases, V lost 1 base, and 12 bases had no gene match. Germline lookup yields CDR1 KGHSH and CDR2 LQKENI. There are 18 residues in the CDR3.

A few counts support this clonotype. The rearrangement uses TRBV4-1 and TRBJ2-7; D gene uncertain. CDR1 and CDR2 (germline): MGHRA, YSYEKL. Trimming took off 2 bases at V and 2 bases at J, with 13 bases between the two ends. CDR3 length: 15 amino acids. The CDR3 nucleotides are TGCGCCAGCAGCCAATATGAATCAGCCACCTACGAGCAGTACTTC. Translating gives CASSQYESATYEQYF.

The genes are TRBV7-2 and TRBJ2-7; 8 positions agree with TRBD1. Germline loops: CDR1 SGHTA, CDR2 FQGNSA. Trimming at V came to 0 bases and at J to 9 bases, leaving 13 bases not matched to a gene. The CDR3 spans 16 residues. Written as DNA, the CDR3 is TGTGCCAGCAGCTTAGCTGATCAGGGGGCAGGGGGTAGGCAGTACTTC. Its translation is CASSLADQGAGGRQYF.

This clonotype has just a few counts. This rearrangement joins TRBV28 to TRBJ2-7; no firm D call. Trimming took off 6 bases at V and 5 bases at J, with 14 bases between the two ends. This CDR3 is built from 13 residues. CDR1 and CDR2 (germline): MDHEN, SYDVKM. The CDR3: CASSRTSSNEQYF. DNA for the CDR3: TGTGCCAGCAGCCGGACCTCGAGCAACGAGCAGTACTTC. The full variable domain, in which reference TRBV28 and TRBJ2-7 provide the parts outside the CDR3, is DVKVTQSSRYLVKRTGEKVFLECVQDMDHENMFWYRQDPGLGLRLIYFSYDVKMKEKGDIPEGYSVSREKKERFSLILESASTNQTSMYLCASSRTSSNEQYFGPGTRLTVT.